The 9 T cell receptor beta chains below were found in one sample sequenced in a study of blood T cell repertoires in COVID-19. Sequencing was performed with immunoSEQ multiplex PCR; in TCRdb, only in-frame clones are kept and a portion is missing. The table includes 150,000 to 200,000 clones, approximately 80% detected once. Sequencing was performed on PBMCs or T cells enriched from blood (not recorded which). These TCRs come from a woman in her fifties or sixties who had recovered from COVID-19.

This clone came up a few times. The CDR3: CASSLFWRASTGELFF. The CDR3 DNA sequence: TGTGCCAGCAGCTTATTTTGGAGGGCGTCCACCGGGGAGCTGTTTTTT. The chain recombines TRBV7-2 with TRBJ2-2, with D perhaps TRBD2 (6 bases). Germline V CDR1 and CDR2: SGHTA, FQGNSA. V shed 2 bases and J shed 4 bases, with 14 bases lying between them. The CDR3 has 16 amino acids. Full variable domain (missing parts from reference TRBV7-2 and TRBJ2-2): GAGVSQSPSNKVTEKGKDVELRCDPISGHTALYWYRQSLGQGLEFLIYFQGNSAPDKSGLPSDRFSAERTGGSVSTLTIQRTQQEDSAVYLCASSLFWRASTGELFFGEGSRLTVL.

The chain links TRBV5-1 to TRBJ2-3, with D unclear. Germline lookup yields CDR1 SGHRS and CDR2 YFSETQ. V was trimmed by 4 bases and J by 4 bases, leaving 10 bases between them. The CDR3 spans 13 residues. In DNA, the CDR3 is TGCGCCAGCAGCACGACTGTTCCAGATACGCAGTATTTT. As protein: CASSTTVPDTQYF.

The gene calls are TRBV5-4 and TRBJ2-1; TRBD2 matches 8 bases. V was pared by 5 bases and J by 4 bases, with 8 bases of the junction left unmatched. Germline V gives CDR1 SGHNT, CDR2 YYREEE (reference sequence). The CDR3 spans 15 residues. CDR3 in DNA: TGTGCCAGCAGAACGGGACTAGGTGAATACAATGAGCAGTTCTTC. This encodes CASRTGLGEYNEQFF.

The J gene is TRBJ1-2, the V gene TRBV9; TRBD1 matches at 10 bases. V lost 4 bases to trimming and J lost 6 bases; unmatched junction nucleotides: 3. This CDR3 comprises 13 residues. CDR1 is SGDLS and CDR2 is YYNGEE in the germline V gene. CDR3 bases: TGTGCCAGCAGCACGGGACAGGGGAATGGCTACACCTTC. Its translation is CASSTGQGNGYTF. The full variable domain, in which reference TRBV9 and TRBJ1-2 provide the parts outside the CDR3, is DSGVTQTPKHLITATGQRVTLRCSPRSGDLSVYWYQQSLDQGLQFLIQYYNGEERAKGNILERFSAQQFPDLHSELNLSSLELGDSALYFCASSTGQGNGYTFGSGTRLTVV.

CDR3 sequence reads: CASSSMTRGTEAFF. Written as DNA, the CDR3 is TGTGCCAGCAGTTCGATGACGAGAGGGACTGAAGCTTTCTTT. V usage is TRBV27 and J usage is TRBJ1-1; no definite D call. This CDR3 comprises 14 residues. In germline, CDR1 is MNHEY, CDR2 SMNVEV (reference sequence). V shed 4 bases and J shed 5 bases, with 14 bases lying between them.

The V and J genes are TRBV5-1 and TRBJ2-7, with D tentatively TRBD2 (5 bases). CDR3 length: 14 amino acids. Germline V gives CDR1 SGHRS, CDR2 YFSETQ. Trimming removed 0 bases from V and 3 bases from J, with 10 bases in between. The CDR3 is CASSLDSGDYEQYF. CDR3 DNA sequence: TGCGCCAGCAGCTTGGATTCCGGGGACTACGAGCAGTACTTC.

The V gene is TRBV6-5, the J gene TRBJ2-7; 7 nucleotides align to TRBD2. The CDR3 is 13 residues long. V was pared by 6 bases and J by 2 bases, with 4 bases of the junction left unmatched. The germline V gene has CDR1 MNHEY and CDR2 SVGAGI. The CDR3 sequence: CASRLAAAYEQYF. The DNA of the CDR3 is TGTGCCAGCAGGCTAGCGGCTGCCTACGAGCAGTACTTC.

Only a few counts were recorded for this clone. The chain employs TRBV28 and TRBJ2-2, with 9 bases lining up with TRBD2. J lost 6 bases, V lost 3 bases, and 5 bases had no gene match. Germline-derived CDR1 and CDR2 are MDHEN and SYDVKM. This CDR3 comprises 15 residues. The CDR3 DNA sequence: TGTGCCAGCAGTTTGAGACTAGCGGAGTCCGGGGAGCTGTTTTTT. The encoded protein is CASSLRLAESGELFF.

In this sample, this clone turned up a few times. The V and J genes are TRBV9 and TRBJ2-2; D possibly corresponds to TRBD1 (6 bases). Looked up from germline, CDR1 is SGDLS and CDR2 is YYNGEE. V lost 2 bases and J lost 6, with 14 bases in between. CDR3 length: 15 residues. The CDR3 sequence is CASSVRTAPSGELFF. CDR3 bases: TGTGCCAGCAGCGTTAGGACAGCCCCGTCCGGGGAGCTGTTTTTT.